This record looks at one T cell receptor (beta chain) sequence and its context. This sample was included in a study of T cell changes during pregnancy in multiple sclerosis. V lost 2 bases and J lost 2, with 7 bases in between. Germline V gene data show CDR1 as SGHDT and CDR2 as YYEEEE. The CDR3 sequence is 13 residues long. Here immunoSEQ multiplex PCR was the method, and the copy in TCRdb shows in-frame clones only, minus some. In the table there are approximately 70,000 clones, about 91% of which are singletons. The chain combines TRBV5-6 with TRBJ1-1, with D possibly matching TRBD1 (6 bases). The source material was peripheral blood, sampled after pregnancy. The clonotype comes from a female donor with multiple sclerosis, enrolled in a pregnancy study. The CDR3 DNA is TGTGCCAGCAGCTTTGGGACAAACACTGAAGCTTTCTTT. Translation: CASSFGTNTEAFF.